This is a list of T cell receptor beta chains from one sample in a study of cytomegalovirus exposure and HLA in healthy donors. Some clones are missing from TCRdb's copy, which holds only in-frame ones; the method was immunoSEQ multiplex PCR. In all, the sample yields fewer than 70,000 clones. Sequenced: PBMCs. The receptors derive from a man between 25 and 39 years old in good health and CMV-seropositive. Each CDR3 is given with its conserved first and last residue. The D gene is left open where the match is weak.

TGCGCCAGCAGCGGGGGACAGGGGGCATACGAGCAGTACTTC	CASSGGQGAYEQYF	TRBD1	TRBV5-1	TRBJ2-7	14
TGCGCCAGCAGCCAACCTAGACAGGGTCGCCACTATGGCTACACCTTC	CASSQPRQGRHYGYTF	TRBD1	TRBV4-1	TRBJ1-2	16
TGTGCCAGCAGCCTAAAGTCCAGGAACAATTCACCCCTCCACTTT	CASSLKSRNNSPLHF	NA	TRBV11-3	TRBJ1-6	15
TGTGCCAGCAGCGGGCCGGGACAGAGCTCTGGAAACACCATATATTTT	CASSGPGQSSGNTIYF	TRBD1	TRBV7-2	TRBJ1-3	16
TGTGCCAGCAGCTTAGTTACTGGGACAGGGGTATCGTTGGATGGCTACACCTTC	CASSLVTGTGVSLDGYTF	TRBD1	TRBV7-9	TRBJ1-2	18
TGTGCCGGGAACCTCGGTGACACAGGGATCTACGAGCAGTACTTC	CAGNLGDTGIYEQYF	NA	TRBV30	TRBJ2-7	15
TGTGCCAGCAGCTTGAGCGGAGGAAGGGTCACTCCATATGGCTACACCTTC	CASSLSGGRVTPYGYTF	NA	TRBV5-6	TRBJ1-2	17
TGTGCCAGCAGTCCGACAGGGCTAAAGGATACGCAGTATTTT	CASSPTGLKDTQYF	TRBD1	TRBV5-4	TRBJ2-3	14
TGTGCCAGCAGCGCCGGGACTAGGGTGAATGAGCAGTTCTTC	CASSAGTRVNEQFF	TRBD2	TRBV7-8	TRBJ2-1	14
TGCGCCAGCAGCCCCGGGACAGTCACCGGGGAGCTGTTTTTT	CASSPGTVTGELFF	TRBD1	TRBV5-1	TRBJ2-2	14
TGTGCCAGCAGCTGCAAAATGGCGTGGAGTGACCTCTATCAGCCCCAGCATTTT	CASSCKMAWSDLYQPQHF	NA	TRBV7-8	TRBJ1-5	18
TGTGCCAGCAGAATTATGGGACAGGGATACTATGGCTACACCTTC	CASRIMGQGYYGYTF	TRBD1	TRBV6-5	TRBJ1-2	15
TGTGCCGGGAGCCAAGGGGAGGGCATCAATGAAAAACTGTTTTTT	CAGSQGEGINEKLFF	NA	TRBV30	TRBJ1-4	15
TGCGCCAGCAGCTTGCGTACAACGCAGTATTTT	CASSLRTTQYF	NA	TRBV5-1	TRBJ2-3	11
TGTGCCAGCAGTTACTCGCTACGGGTTAACACCGGGGAGCTGTTTTTT	CASSYSLRVNTGELFF	NA	TRBV6-5	TRBJ2-2	16
TGCAGCGTTGAATCCGGGTACCCCTCTGGAAACACCATATATTTT	CSVESGYPSGNTIYF	NA	TRBV29-1	TRBJ1-3	15
TGTGCCAGCAGCTCTTCCGGCAGGGGGCTTTCCTACGAGCAGTACTTC	CASSSSGRGLSYEQYF	TRBD1	TRBV7-8	TRBJ2-7	16
TGCGCCAGCAGCCAAACAATGGATGGGAGAGCTTTCTTT	CASSQTMDGRAFF	NA	TRBV4-1	TRBJ1-1	13
TGTGCCAGCAGCTCCAACAGGGAAGAACTGTTTTTT	CASSSNREELFF	NA	TRBV11-2	TRBJ1-4	12
TGTGCCAGCAGAGGACTAGCATCAACCGGGGAGCTGTTTTTT	CASRGLASTGELFF	TRBD2	TRBV7-9	TRBJ2-2	14
TGTGCCATCAGTGAGAGGGACACTGGCTCCTACAATGAGCAGTTCTTC	CAISERDTGSYNEQFF	NA	TRBV10-3	TRBJ2-1	16
TGTGCCAGCTCTACGGGGGTGAGCACAGATACGCAGTATTTT	CASSTGVSTDTQYF	NA	TRBV6-4	TRBJ2-3	14
TGCGCCAGCAGCAGGGGGGACAGGGGACAAGAGACCCAGTACTTC	CASSRGDRGQETQYF	TRBD1	TRBV5-1	TRBJ2-5	15
TGTGCCATCAGTGTTAGGAGCGAGCGGGGGTCTGGAGAGACCCAGTACTTC	CAISVRSERGSGETQYF	TRBD2	TRBV10-3	TRBJ2-5	17
TGTGCCAGCAGTGACGGAACAGGAGTATATGGCTACACCTTC	CASSDGTGVYGYTF	NA	TRBV6-5	TRBJ1-2	14
TGTGCCAGCAGCCGGGCCTACGAGCAGTACTTC	CASSRAYEQYF	NA	TRBV13	TRBJ2-7	11
TGTGCCTGGAGTGTAGGGACAGGAGCCTACGAGCAGTACTTC	CAWSVGTGAYEQYF	TRBD1	TRBV30	TRBJ2-7	14
TGTGCCAGCAGTTGGAGTCAGGGGGGTGGGGAGACCCAGTACTTC	CASSWSQGGGETQYF	NA	TRBV5-5	TRBJ2-5	15
TGTGCCAGCAGTTTATATGGAGGCGAGCAGTACTTC	CASSLYGGEQYF	NA	TRBV27	TRBJ2-7	12
TGTGCCAGCAGCCAAGGACAGGGGTCTGGGGCCAACGTCCTGACTTTC	CASSQGQGSGANVLTF	TRBD1	TRBV4-2	TRBJ2-6	16
TGTGCCATAGCCGTGGGACTAGCGGGAGCAAGAGGCTCCTACAATGAGCAGTTCTTC	CAIAVGLAGARGSYNEQFF	TRBD2	TRBV2	TRBJ2-1	19
TGCAGTGCTAGATACGACTCCGAGCAGTACTTC	CSARYDSEQYF	NA	TRBV20-1	TRBJ2-7	11
TGCAGCGAGGAGGGGTCTGGAGAGACCCAGTACTTC	CSEEGSGETQYF	NA	TRBV29-1	TRBJ2-5	12
TGCGCCAGCAGCTTGGCGGGACCCGGAGGGGGGGCTGGGGCCAACGTCCTGACTTTC	CASSLAGPGGGAGANVLTF	NA	TRBV5-1	TRBJ2-6	19
TGTGCCAGCACCCAGCGGGAGAGAGGGGAGCTGTTTTTT	CASTQRERGELFF	TRBD2	TRBV2	TRBJ2-2	13
TGTGCCAGCACCCACGCGGGACAGGAAAACTATGGCTACACCTTC	CASTHAGQENYGYTF	TRBD1	TRBV27	TRBJ1-2	15
TGTGCCAGCAGTTACTCTAGCGGGGGGGCCTACGAGCAGTACTTC	CASSYSSGGAYEQYF	TRBD2	TRBV6-5	TRBJ2-7	15